These T cell receptor beta chains were read from a single sample in a study of T cells in tuberculosis. Profiling relied on immunoSEQ multiplex PCR, and the TCRdb table lists in-frame clones only, not all of them. The table records 37,000 or so clones, 85% to 95% of them present only once. The sequenced sample consisted of PBMCs. The receptors were sampled from a donor aged 10-29 years with latent tuberculosis or without tuberculosis infection. Some clones in this sample may be carry-over from other donors' samples. CDR3s include the opening cysteine and the closing phenylalanine or tryptophan. Size is omitted from some rows. Given values are once, few, many or a class for expanded clones.

TRBV6-6	-	TRBJ1-2	CASMAGLGYTF
TRBV11-1	-	TRBJ1-1	CASSPDRGQGGTEAFF
TRBV7-2	-	TRBJ1-1	CASSTTGNGAFF
TRBV13	-	TRBJ1-2	CASSGFYGYTF
TRBV11-2	-	TRBJ2-4	CASSQANIQYF
TRBV19	-	TRBJ2-7	CASSMAGTLNSYEQYF
TRBV11-2	-	TRBJ2-2	CASSPAGGNTGELFF
TRBV19	-	TRBJ1-1	CASQPQGAYQKAFF
TRBV29-1	-	TRBJ2-1	CSVSKGLAGYNEQFF
TRBV4-3	-	TRBJ2-7	CASSLWTGGLGEQYF
TRBV7-2	-	TRBJ1-6	CASRTGGMWDSPLHF
TRBV7-9	-	TRBJ2-7	CASSSGGGPKSYEQYF
TRBV11-3	-	TRBJ2-3	CASSLTTSTDTQYF
TRBV5-1	-	TRBJ1-2	CASSLSRESGYGYTF
TRBV5-8	-	TRBJ1-2	CASSFLGRQGYGYTF
TRBV7-9	-	TRBJ1-4	CASSPRQGGQTNEKLFF
TRBV18	-	TRBJ1-1	CASSPARGDTEAFF
TRBV19	-	TRBJ2-3	CASKAGSTDTQYF
TRBV6-6	-	TRBJ2-2	CASRHQGAVNGELFF
TRBV19	-	TRBJ1-4	CASSPPEATNEKLFF
TRBV6-1	-	TRBJ1-1	CASRTQELNTEAFF
TRBV6-5	-	TRBJ2-3	CASTPEYSTDTQYF
TRBV11-2	-	TRBJ2-2	CASGQGATGELFF
TRBV10-1	-	TRBJ1-3	CASSEGGSSGNTIYF
TRBV7-2	-	TRBJ1-5	CASSLTYSGTGGQPQHF
TRBV9	-	TRBJ2-1	CASSTGTSVGEQFF
TRBV25-1	few	TRBJ2-3	CASSEHSTQGPGTDTQYF
TRBV10-3	-	TRBJ2-7	CAISEYETGGSEQYF
TRBV5-1	-	TRBJ2-5	CASSLNRGETQYF
TRBV5-1	once	TRBJ1-1	CASSGGALVKAENTEAFF
TRBV4-1	once	TRBJ1-2	CASSRQLTDGRSGYGYTF
TRBV7-6	-	TRBJ1-2	CASSINSYYGYTF
TRBV5-8	-	TRBJ1-4	CASSRRRRQTTNEKLFF
TRBV11-2	-	TRBJ1-2	CASSLDQTGGINYGYTF
TRBV4-3	-	TRBJ1-3	CASSQEQGNTIYF
TRBV30	-	TRBJ1-3	CAWQRQASGNTIYF
TRBV5-1	-	TRBJ1-4	CASSPAGDTDEKLFF
TRBV13	-	TRBJ1-1	CASSLYRFMNTEAFF
TRBV10-3	-	TRBJ1-6	CAISENSNNSPLHF
TRBV6-1	few	TRBJ1-2	CASSEEWADLYGYTF
TRBV6-4	-	TRBJ2-3	CASSDGERGGADTQYF
TRBV14	few	TRBJ2-7	CASSHPGQEQYF
TRBV5-1	once	TRBJ1-4	CASSLAPAGTGGGEKLFF
TRBV30	-	TRBJ2-1	CAWSLGLSNEQFF
TRBV5-6	-	TRBJ1-4	CASSLEYGREEEKLFF
TRBV2	-	TRBJ2-7	CASSLRYEQYF
TRBV10-1	-	TRBJ1-1	CASSEGQTEAFF
TRBV10-1	-	TRBJ2-1	CASSVRDRGEQFF
TRBV4-1	once	TRBJ1-5	CASSQQGSSNQPQHF
TRBV7-6	-	TRBJ2-7	CASSLNNDEQYF
TRBV5-1	-	TRBJ2-5	CASSLVPGEETQYF
TRBV27	-	TRBJ1-1	CASSLSGLGLLNTEAFF
TRBV4-1	-	TRBJ1-1	CASSQVRRDTEAFF
TRBV5-8	-	TRBJ1-2	CASSSGTGDRVYYGYTF
TRBV18	-	TRBJ1-6	CASSPNRGANSPLHF
TRBV15	-	TRBJ1-2	CATSRDRGRDGYTF
TRBV6-4	-	TRBJ2-7	CASSEEGLAGEQYF
TRBV30	-	TRBJ1-2	CAWSVQEVSTF
TRBV5-8	-	TRBJ2-3	CASSLSDSEGDTQYF
TRBV11-1	-	TRBJ2-5	CASSPQGGQTQYF